This T cell receptor beta chain was recorded in a study of T cell responses to AZD1222 COVID-19 vaccine. As for the study in general: Pooling of second doses given at about 4 or about 12 weeks was done. Study-wide findings and caveats: Females outnumbered males among donors, who were mostly white British; clonal diversity was possibly underestimated.

Here immunoSEQ multiplex PCR was the method, and the copy in TCRdb shows in-frame clones only, minus some. The data hold some 200,000 clones, with approximately 91% observed a single time. The germline gives CDR1 WSHSY, CDR2 SAAADI. V dropped 2 bases and J dropped 4; count of bases not matched to a gene: 6. The CDR3 is 15 amino acids. Notes on this clone: No antigen is known for it.

The clonotype originates from an adult in good health. This chain connects TRBV10-2 to TRBJ1-1; 8 bases are shared with TRBD1. Sequenced here: peripheral blood, sampled on day 0 of AZD1222 vaccination. CDR3 sequence (DNA): TGCGCCAGCAGTGAGGGACAGGGAAGGGTCACTGAAGCTTTCTTT. This gives the protein CASSEGQGRVTEAFF.